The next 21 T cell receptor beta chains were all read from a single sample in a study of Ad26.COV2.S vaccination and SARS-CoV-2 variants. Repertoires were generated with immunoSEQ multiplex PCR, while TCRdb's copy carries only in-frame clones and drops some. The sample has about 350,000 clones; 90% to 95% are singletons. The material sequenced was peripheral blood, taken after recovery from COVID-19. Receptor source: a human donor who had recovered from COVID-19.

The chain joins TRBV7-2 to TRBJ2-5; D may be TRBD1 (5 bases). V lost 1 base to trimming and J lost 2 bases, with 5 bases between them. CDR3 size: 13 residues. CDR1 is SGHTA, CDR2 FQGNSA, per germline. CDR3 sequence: CASSLGQQETQYF. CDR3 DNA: TGTGCCAGCAGCTTAGGACAGCAAGAGACCCAGTACTTC.

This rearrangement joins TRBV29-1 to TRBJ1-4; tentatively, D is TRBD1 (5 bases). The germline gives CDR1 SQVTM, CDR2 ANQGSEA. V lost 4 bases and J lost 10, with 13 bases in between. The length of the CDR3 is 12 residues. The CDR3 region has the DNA TGCAGCGTTGTCGAGGGACGAGGAAAACTGTTTTTT. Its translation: CSVVEGRGKLFF.

The CDR3, as DNA: TGTGCCATCAGTGAGTCGAGCGGGGGGGCCGGAGATACGCAGTATTTT. It translates to CAISESSGGAGDTQYF. The chain couples TRBV10-3 to TRBJ2-3; TRBD2 matches at 10 bases. V was pared by 0 bases and J by 5 bases, with 5 bases of the junction left unmatched. This CDR3 is built from 16 residues. Germline CDR1 is ENHRY and CDR2 is SYGVKD.

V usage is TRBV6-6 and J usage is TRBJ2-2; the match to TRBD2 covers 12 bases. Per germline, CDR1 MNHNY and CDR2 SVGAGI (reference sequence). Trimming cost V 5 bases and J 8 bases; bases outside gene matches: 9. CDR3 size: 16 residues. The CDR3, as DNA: TGTGCCAGCAGTCAGAGACTAGCGGGGGCCCTGGGGGAGCTGTTTTTT. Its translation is CASSQRLAGALGELFF.

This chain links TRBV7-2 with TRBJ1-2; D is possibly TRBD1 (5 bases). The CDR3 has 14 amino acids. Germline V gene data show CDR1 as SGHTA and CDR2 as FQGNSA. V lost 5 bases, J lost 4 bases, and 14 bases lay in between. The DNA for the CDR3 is TGTGCCAGCAGCACCCGGGACCCCAGCTATGGCTACACCTTC. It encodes CASSTRDPSYGYTF.

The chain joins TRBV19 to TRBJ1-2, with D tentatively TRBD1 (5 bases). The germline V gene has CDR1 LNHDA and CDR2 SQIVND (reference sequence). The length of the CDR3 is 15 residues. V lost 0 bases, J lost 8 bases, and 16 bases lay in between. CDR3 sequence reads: CASSIEPGPGKGYTF. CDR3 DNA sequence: TGTGCCAGTAGTATAGAGCCGGGACCAGGGAAAGGCTACACCTTC.

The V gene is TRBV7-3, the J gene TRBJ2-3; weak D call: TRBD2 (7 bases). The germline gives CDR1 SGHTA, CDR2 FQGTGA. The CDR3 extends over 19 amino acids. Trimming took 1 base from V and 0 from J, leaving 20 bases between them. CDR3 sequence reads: CASSLRAGRGATSTDTQYF. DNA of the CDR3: TGTGCCAGCAGCTTAAGGGCGGGCCGGGGGGCCACTAGCACAGATACGCAGTATTTT.

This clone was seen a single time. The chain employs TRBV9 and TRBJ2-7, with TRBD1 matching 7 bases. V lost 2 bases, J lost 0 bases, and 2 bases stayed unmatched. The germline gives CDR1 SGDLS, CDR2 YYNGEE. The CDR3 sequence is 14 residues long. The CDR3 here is CASSVGTASYEQYF. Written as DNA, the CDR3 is TGTGCCAGCAGCGTTGGGACAGCCTCCTACGAGCAGTACTTC.

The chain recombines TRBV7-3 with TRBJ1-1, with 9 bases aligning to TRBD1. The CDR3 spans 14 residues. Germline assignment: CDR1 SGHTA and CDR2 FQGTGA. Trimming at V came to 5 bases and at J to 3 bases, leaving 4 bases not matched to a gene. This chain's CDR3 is CASSEQGAHTEAFF. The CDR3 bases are TGTGCCAGCAGCGAACAGGGGGCTCACACTGAAGCTTTCTTT.

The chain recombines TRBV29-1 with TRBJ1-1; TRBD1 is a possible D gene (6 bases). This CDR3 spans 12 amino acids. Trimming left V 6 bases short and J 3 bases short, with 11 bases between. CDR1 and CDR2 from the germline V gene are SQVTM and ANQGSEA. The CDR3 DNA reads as TGCAGCGTCATAGGGGGAGACACTGAAGCTTTCTTT. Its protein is CSVIGGDTEAFF.

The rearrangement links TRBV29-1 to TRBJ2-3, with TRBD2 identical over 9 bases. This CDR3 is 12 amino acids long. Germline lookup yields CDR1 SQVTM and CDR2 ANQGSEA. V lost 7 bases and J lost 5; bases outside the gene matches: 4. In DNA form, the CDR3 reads TGCAGCGAGGGACTAGCTGTAGATACGCAGTATTTT. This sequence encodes CSEGLAVDTQYF.

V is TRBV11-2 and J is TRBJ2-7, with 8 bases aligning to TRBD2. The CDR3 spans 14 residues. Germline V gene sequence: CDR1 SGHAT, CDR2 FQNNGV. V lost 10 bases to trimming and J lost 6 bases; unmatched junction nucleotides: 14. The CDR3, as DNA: TGTGCCACCACCTGGGGCGGGGGGTCCAGCGAGCAGTACTTC. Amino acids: CATTWGGGSSEQYF.

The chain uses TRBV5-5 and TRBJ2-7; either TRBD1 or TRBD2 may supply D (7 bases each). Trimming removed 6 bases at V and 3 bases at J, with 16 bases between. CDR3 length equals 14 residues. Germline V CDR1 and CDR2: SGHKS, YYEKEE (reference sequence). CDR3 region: CASTLGGGNYEQYF. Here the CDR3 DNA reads TGTGCCAGCACCCTGGGAGGGGGCAACTACGAGCAGTACTTC.

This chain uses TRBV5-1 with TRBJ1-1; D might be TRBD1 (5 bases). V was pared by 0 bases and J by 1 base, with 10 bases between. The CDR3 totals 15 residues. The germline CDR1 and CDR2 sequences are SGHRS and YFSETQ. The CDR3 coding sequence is TGCGCCAGCAGCTTGGGGGGACGGAAGAACACTGAAGCTTTCTTT. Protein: CASSLGGRKNTEAFF.

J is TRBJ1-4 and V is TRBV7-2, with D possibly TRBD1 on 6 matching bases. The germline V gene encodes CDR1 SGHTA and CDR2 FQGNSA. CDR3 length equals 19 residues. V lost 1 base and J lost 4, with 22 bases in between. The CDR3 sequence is CASSLDRGGHGAFNEKLFF. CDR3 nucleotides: TGTGCCAGCAGCTTAGATCGGGGGGGACACGGAGCATTTAATGAAAAACTGTTTTTT. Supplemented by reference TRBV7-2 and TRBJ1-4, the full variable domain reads GAGVSQSPSNKVTEKGKDVELRCDPISGHTALYWYRQSLGQGLEFLIYFQGNSAPDKSGLPSDRFSAERTGGSVSTLTIQRTQQEDSAVYLCASSLDRGGHGAFNEKLFFGSGTQLSVL.

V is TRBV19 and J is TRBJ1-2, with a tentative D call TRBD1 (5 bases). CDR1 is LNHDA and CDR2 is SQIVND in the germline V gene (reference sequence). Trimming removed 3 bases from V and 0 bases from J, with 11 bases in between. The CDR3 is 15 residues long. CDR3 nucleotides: TGTGCCAGTAGTATGGTCGGGGACCCTAACTATGGCTACACCTTC. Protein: CASSMVGDPNYGYTF.

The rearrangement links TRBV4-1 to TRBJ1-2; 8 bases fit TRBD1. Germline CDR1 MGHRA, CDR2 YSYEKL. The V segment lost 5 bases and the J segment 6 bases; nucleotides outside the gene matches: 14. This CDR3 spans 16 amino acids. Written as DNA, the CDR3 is TGCGCCAGCAGCTCAAACCCAACCCAGGGGGCCCATGGCTACACCTTC. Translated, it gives CASSSNPTQGAHGYTF.

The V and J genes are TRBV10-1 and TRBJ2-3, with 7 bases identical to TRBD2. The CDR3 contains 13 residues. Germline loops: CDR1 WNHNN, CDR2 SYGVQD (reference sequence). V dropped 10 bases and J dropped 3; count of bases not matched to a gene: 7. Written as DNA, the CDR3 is TGCGCCACCCAGGAAGCGGGAACAGATACGCAGTATTTT. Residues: CATQEAGTDTQYF.

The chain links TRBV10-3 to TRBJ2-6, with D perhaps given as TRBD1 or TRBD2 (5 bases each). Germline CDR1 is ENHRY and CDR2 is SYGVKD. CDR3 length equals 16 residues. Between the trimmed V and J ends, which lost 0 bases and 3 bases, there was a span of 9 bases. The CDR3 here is CAISESGEGGANVLTF. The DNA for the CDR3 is TGTGCCATCAGTGAGTCGGGGGAAGGTGGGGCCAACGTCCTGACTTTC.

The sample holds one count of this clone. This CDR3 is CASRERGQETQYF. In DNA, the CDR3 is TGTGCCAGCAGGGAGAGGGGCCAAGAGACCCAGTACTTC. This sequence joins TRBV13 and TRBJ2-5; D could derive from TRBD1 or TRBD2 (5 bases each). V dropped 6 bases and J dropped 1 base, with 9 bases sitting between them. This CDR3 region has 13 residues. Germline loops: CDR1 PRHDT, CDR2 FYEKMQ (reference sequence).

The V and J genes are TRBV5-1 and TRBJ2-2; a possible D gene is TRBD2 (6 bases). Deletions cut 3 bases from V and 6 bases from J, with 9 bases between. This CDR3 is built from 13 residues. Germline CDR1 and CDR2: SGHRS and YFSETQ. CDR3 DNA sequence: TGCGCCAGCAGCTCCTCTAGCGCCGGGGAGCTGTTTTTT. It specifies CASSSSSAGELFF.